This TCR beta chain was identified during a study of CD8+ T cells in alopecia areata. Both CD4+ and CD8+ T cells were separated by sorting PBMCs. V was clipped by 4 bases and J by 5 bases, with 12 bases between them. In germline, CDR1 is SGHRS, CDR2 YFSETQ. The CDR3 consists of 13 residues. cDNA prepared by RNA extraction and subsequent reverse transcription served as the template for sequencing. Sequenced by immunoSEQ multiplex PCR; TCRdb stores in-frame clones only, minus some. This table has some 120,000 clones, less than 50% appearing once. The receptor was derived from a human donor with alopecia areata. The J gene is TRBJ2-5, the V gene TRBV5-1; D is perhaps TRBD1 (6 bases). Specimen: NKG2D-low CD8+ T cells sorted from blood. The CDR3: CASSQLTGETQYF. The CDR3 DNA reads as TGCGCCAGCAGCCAACTTACAGGGGAGACCCAGTACTTC.